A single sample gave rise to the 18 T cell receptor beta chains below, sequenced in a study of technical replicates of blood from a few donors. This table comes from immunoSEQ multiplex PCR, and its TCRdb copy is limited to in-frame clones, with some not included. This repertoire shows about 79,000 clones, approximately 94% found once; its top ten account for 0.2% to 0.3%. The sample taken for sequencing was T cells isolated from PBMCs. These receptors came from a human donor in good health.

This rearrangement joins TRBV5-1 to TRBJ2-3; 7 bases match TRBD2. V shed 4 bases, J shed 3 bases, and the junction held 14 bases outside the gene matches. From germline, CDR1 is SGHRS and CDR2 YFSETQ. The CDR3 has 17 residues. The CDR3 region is CASSPPKPGRGTDTQYF. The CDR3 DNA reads TGCGCCAGCAGCCCACCTAAACCGGGGCGGGGGACAGATACGCAGTATTTT.

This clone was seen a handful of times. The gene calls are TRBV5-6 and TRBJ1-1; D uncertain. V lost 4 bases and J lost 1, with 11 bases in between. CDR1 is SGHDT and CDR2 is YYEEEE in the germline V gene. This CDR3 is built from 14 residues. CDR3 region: CASSPRTRNTEAFF. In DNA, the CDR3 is TGTGCCAGCAGCCCAAGGACTCGGAACACTGAAGCTTTCTTT.

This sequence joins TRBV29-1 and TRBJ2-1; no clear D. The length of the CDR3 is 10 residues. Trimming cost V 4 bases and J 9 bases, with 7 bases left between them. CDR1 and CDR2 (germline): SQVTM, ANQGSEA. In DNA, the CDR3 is TGCAGCGTTGTAGCTTCTGAGCAGTTCTTC. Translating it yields CSVVASEQFF.

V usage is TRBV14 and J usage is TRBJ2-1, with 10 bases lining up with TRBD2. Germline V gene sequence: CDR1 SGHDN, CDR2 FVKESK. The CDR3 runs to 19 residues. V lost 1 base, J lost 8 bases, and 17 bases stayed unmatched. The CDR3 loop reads CASSQVVGSGRPGSDEQFF. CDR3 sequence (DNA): TGTGCCAGCAGCCAAGTCGTGGGTAGCGGGAGGCCAGGGAGCGATGAGCAGTTCTTC. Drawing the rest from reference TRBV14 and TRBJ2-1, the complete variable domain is EAGVTQFPSHSVIEKGQTVTLRCDPISGHDNLYWYRRVMGKEIKFLLHFVKESKQDESGMPNNRFLAERTGGTYSTLKVQPAELEDSGVYFCASSQVVGSGRPGSDEQFFGPGTRLTVL.

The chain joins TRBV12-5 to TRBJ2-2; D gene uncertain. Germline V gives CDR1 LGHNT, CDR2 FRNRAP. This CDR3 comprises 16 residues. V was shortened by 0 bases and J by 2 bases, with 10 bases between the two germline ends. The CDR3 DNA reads TGTGCTAGTGGTTTGGTATTATTTAGAAACACCGGGGAGCTGTTTTTT. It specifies CASGLVLFRNTGELFF.

For the CDR3, the DNA is TGTGCCTGGAGTCGTCTGGGCTATCAGCCCCAGCATTTT. This encodes CAWSRLGYQPQHF. V usage is TRBV30 and J usage is TRBJ1-5; D is uncertain. The germline V gene encodes CDR1 GTSNPN and CDR2 SVGIG (reference sequence). The length of the CDR3 is 13 residues. V shed 2 bases and J shed 5 bases, with 10 bases lying between them.

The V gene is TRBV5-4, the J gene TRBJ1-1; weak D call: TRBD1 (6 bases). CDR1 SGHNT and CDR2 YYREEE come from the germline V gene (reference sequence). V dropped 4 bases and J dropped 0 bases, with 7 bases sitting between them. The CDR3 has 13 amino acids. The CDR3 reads CASSGQMNTEAFF. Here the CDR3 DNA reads TGTGCCAGCAGCGGACAGATGAACACTGAAGCTTTCTTT.

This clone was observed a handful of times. CDR3 DNA sequence: TGTGCCAGCAGACGAGGACAGGGAACTGGCTACAATGAGCAGTTCTTC. The encoded protein is CASRRGQGTGYNEQFF. This chain uses TRBV27 with TRBJ2-1, with 8 bases fitting TRBD1. V dropped 6 bases and J dropped 3; count of bases not matched to a gene: 10. This CDR3 spans 16 amino acids. CDR1 is MNHEY, CDR2 SMNVEV, per germline (reference sequence).

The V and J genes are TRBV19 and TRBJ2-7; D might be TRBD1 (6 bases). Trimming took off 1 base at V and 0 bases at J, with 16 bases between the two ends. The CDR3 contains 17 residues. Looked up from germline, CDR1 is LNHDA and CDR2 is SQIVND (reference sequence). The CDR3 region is CASSIAGAVGVSYEQYF. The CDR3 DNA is TGTGCCAGTAGTATAGCAGGGGCCGTGGGGGTCTCCTACGAGCAGTACTTC.

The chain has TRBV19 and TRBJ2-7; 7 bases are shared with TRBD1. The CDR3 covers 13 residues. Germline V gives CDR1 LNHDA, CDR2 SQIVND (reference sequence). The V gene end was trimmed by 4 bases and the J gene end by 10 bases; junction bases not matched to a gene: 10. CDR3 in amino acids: CASSNRDRRSQYF. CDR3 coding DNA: TGTGCCAGTAGTAACCGGGACAGACGGTCCCAGTACTTC.

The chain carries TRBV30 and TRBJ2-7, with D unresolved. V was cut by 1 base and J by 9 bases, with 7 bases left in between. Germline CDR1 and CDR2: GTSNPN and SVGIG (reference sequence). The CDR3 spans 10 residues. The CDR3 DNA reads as TGTGCCTGGAGTGGAACGGGGCAGTACTTC. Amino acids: CAWSGTGQYF.

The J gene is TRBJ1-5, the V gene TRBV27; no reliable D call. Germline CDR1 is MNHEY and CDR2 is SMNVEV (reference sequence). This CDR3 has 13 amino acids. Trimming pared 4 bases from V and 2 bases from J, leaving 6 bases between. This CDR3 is CASSSGGNQPQHF. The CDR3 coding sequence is TGTGCCAGCAGTTCCGGGGGCAATCAGCCCCAGCATTTT.

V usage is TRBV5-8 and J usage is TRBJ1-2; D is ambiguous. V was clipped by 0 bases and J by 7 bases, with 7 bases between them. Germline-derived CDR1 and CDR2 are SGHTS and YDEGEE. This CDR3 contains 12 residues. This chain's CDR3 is CASSLETSGYTF. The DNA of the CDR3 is TGTGCCAGCAGCTTGGAGACTTCTGGCTACACCTTC.

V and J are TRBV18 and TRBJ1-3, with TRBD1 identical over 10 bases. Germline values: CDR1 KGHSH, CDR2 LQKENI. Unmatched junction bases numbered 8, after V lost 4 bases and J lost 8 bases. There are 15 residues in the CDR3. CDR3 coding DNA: TGTGCCAGCTCACGCGGTCGGGACAGGGGAGACACCATATATTTT. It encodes CASSRGRDRGDTIYF.

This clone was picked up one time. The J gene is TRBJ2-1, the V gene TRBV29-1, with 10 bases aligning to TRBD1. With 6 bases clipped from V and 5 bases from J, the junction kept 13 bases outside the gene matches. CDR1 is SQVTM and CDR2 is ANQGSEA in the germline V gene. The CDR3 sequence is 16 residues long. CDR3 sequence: CSVPRKGDRGNNEQFF. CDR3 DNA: TGCAGCGTCCCCCGGAAGGGGGACAGGGGTAACAATGAGCAGTTCTTC.

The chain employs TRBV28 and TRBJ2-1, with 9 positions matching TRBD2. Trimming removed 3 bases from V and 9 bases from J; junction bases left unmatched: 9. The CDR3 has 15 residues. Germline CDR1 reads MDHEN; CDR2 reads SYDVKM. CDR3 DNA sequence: TGTGCCAGCAGTTTGGTCCCAGCGGGAGGCGGTGAGCAGTTCTTC. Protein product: CASSLVPAGGGEQFF.

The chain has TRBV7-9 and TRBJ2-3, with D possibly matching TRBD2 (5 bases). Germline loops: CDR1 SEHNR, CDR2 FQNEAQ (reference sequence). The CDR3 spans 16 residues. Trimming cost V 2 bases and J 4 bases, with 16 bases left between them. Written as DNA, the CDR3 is TGTGCCAGCAGCTTACCGGGAAGCGACCACCCAGATACGCAGTATTTT. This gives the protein CASSLPGSDHPDTQYF.

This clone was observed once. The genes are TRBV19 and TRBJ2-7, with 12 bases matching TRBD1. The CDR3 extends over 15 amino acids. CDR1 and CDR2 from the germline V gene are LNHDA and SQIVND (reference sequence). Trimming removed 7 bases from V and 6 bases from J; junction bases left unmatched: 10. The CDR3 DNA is TGTGCCAGTATGCCGGGACAGGGGGCCGGGGGCGAGCAGTACTTC. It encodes CASMPGQGAGGEQYF.